This T cell receptor (beta chain) was retrieved from a study of T-cell reconstitution after alpha-beta-depleted transplantation in children. Broader study findings: T-cell counts and diversity at one year post-transplant came mainly from newly produced T cells. Expanded graft clones, several hundred of them, were reportedly the source of alpha-beta T cells about two months after transplant. It was surviving recipient T cells and thymic progenitors that gave some patients high TCRbeta diversity at day 60.

Preparation of the TCRbeta library was carried out with unique molecular identifiers. TCRdb processed the PCR reads anew with MiXCR; each CDR3 protein has one entry. The sample has some 310,000 distinct CDR3 sequences; 20% to 30% are singletons. Turning to this clonotype: Its antigen remains unidentified.

V was cut by 0 bases and J by 5 bases, with 11 bases left in between. In germline, CDR1 is LNHNV, CDR2 YYDKDF (reference sequence). The CDR3 spans 15 residues. The sample was PBMCs, mostly from graft donor cells, taken 180 days after TCRalphabeta/CD19-depleted stem cell transplant. This sequence joins TRBV15 and TRBJ2-1; a possible D gene is TRBD2 (6 bases). The source is a male patient younger than 18 who had a stem cell transplant for acute lymphoblastic leukemia, so the T cells may come from the graft donor. The chain's CDR3 is CATSREGLQNNEQFF. The CDR3 nucleotides read TGTGCCACCAGCAGAGAGGGACTCCAGAACAATGAGCAGTTCTTC.